The clone carrying this T cell receptor beta chain was found once. The data were produced by immunoSEQ multiplex PCR, yet TCRdb's version contains in-frame clones alone and is incomplete. The sample records 50,000 or so clones, roughly 95% being singletons. This sample stems from a study of control samples from healthy donors and cancer patients. The receptor comes from a woman under 30 in good health. What was sequenced was blood.

The CDR3 here is CASSKSGASYEQYF. As DNA, the CDR3 is TGTGCCAGCTCGAAATCCGGGGCGAGCTACGAGCAGTACTTC. This chain links TRBV19 with TRBJ2-7; D may be TRBD1 or TRBD2 (5 bases each). V dropped 9 bases and J dropped 3 bases, with 18 bases sitting between them. Germline values: CDR1 LNHDA, CDR2 SQIVND (reference sequence). The CDR3 is 14 amino acids.